These 3 T cell receptor beta chains came from one sample sequenced in a study of blood T cell repertoires in COVID-19. The protocol was immunoSEQ multiplex PCR, while the TCRdb copy is restricted to in-frame clones and leaves out a portion. The repertoire holds about 210,000 clones, with 83% as singletons. Sequencing input: peripheral blood. The origin of the receptors is a woman aged 40 to 49 with active or convalescent COVID-19.

The rearrangement links TRBV30 to TRBJ2-7; no definite D call. In germline, CDR1 is GTSNPN, CDR2 SVGIG (reference sequence). Trimming pared 2 bases from V and 3 bases from J, leaving 11 bases between. The CDR3 is 13 amino acids. Here the CDR3 DNA reads TGTGCCTGGAGTAGATCCCTCGGCTACGAGCAGTACTTC. Its protein product is CAWSRSLGYEQYF.

The V and J genes are TRBV2 and TRBJ1-1; weak D call: TRBD1 (6 bases). The CDR3 is made up of 14 amino acids. The germline V and J ends were trimmed by 3 bases and 4 bases, with 12 bases remaining between them. The V gene's germline CDR1 is SNHLY and CDR2 FYNNEI. CDR3 sequence (DNA): TGTGCCAGCAGTGATAAGGGGGGGGTCACTGAAGCTTTCTTT. This encodes CASSDKGGVTEAFF.

This clone was recorded only once. J is TRBJ2-3 and V is TRBV4-1; 10 positions match TRBD2. Germline-derived CDR1 and CDR2 are MGHRA and YSYEKL. This CDR3 is built from 19 residues. V shed 0 bases and J 4 bases; nucleotides not matched to a gene: 13. The CDR3 sequence is CASSQDWTGASGSPDTQYF. CDR3 coding DNA: TGCGCCAGCAGCCAAGATTGGACCGGGGCTAGCGGGAGCCCAGATACGCAGTATTTT.